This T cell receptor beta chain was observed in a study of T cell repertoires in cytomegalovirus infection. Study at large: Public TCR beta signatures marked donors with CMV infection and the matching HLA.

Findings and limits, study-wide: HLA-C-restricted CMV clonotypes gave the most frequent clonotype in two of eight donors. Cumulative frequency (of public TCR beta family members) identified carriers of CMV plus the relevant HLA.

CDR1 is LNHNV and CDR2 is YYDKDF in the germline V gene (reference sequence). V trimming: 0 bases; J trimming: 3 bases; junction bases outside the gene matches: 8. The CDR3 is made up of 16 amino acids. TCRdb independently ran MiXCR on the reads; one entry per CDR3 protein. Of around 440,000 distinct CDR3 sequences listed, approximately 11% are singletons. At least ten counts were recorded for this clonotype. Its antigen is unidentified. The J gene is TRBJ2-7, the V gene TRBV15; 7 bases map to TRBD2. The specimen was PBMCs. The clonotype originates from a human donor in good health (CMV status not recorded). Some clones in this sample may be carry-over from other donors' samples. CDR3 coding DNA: TGTGCCACCAGCAGAGATCTCGGGCGGGGGTACTACGAGCAGTACTTC. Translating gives CATSRDLGRGYYEQYF.